These 16 T cell receptor beta chains share one sample of origin, sequenced in a study of CD8 T cells in ankylosing spondylitis. General study points: Seemingly distinctive of ankylosing spondylitis blood was a TCR beta motif formed by eight highly homologous variants.

TCRdb reanalysed the 5' RACE reads using MiXCR and keeps one entry per CDR3 protein. The sample yields 500,000 to 550,000 distinct CDR3 sequences, 12% seen once. Their antigens remain unidentified. The material sequenced was blood, either unsorted or a sorted T cell fraction (not recorded which). Every receptor here comes from a male donor with ankylosing spondylitis.

The table lists this clonotype with a few counts. This rearrangement joins TRBV27 to TRBJ2-7, with TRBD2 identical over 13 bases. V dropped 5 bases and J dropped 7; count of bases not matched to a gene: 8. The CDR3 is 15 amino acids. The germline V gene encodes CDR1 MNHEY and CDR2 SMNVEV (reference sequence). The CDR3 region is CASSPLTSGRGEQYF. CDR3 nucleotides: TGTGCCAGCAGTCCCCTCACTAGCGGGAGGGGAGAGCAGTACTTC.

The V call is TRBV5-1, the J call TRBJ2-1; no reliable D call. This CDR3 contains 14 residues. The germline V gene encodes CDR1 SGHRS and CDR2 YFSETQ. V was pared by 3 bases and J by 0 bases, with 7 bases between. The CDR3 loop reads CASSSPSSYNEQFF. CDR3 sequence (DNA): TGCGCCAGCAGCTCACCTTCCTCCTACAATGAGCAGTTCTTC.

This rearrangement joins TRBV6-2 or TRBV6-3 to TRBJ2-1, with TRBD2 identical over 8 bases. Germline-derived CDR1 and CDR2 are MNHEY and SVGEGT. This CDR3 has 15 residues. V was pared by 7 bases and J by 6 bases, with 11 bases of the junction left unmatched. CDR3 loop: CASKTSGSYGNEQFF. As DNA, the CDR3 is TGTGCCAGCAAAACAAGCGGGAGCTACGGCAATGAGCAGTTCTTC.

V is TRBV7-8 and J is TRBJ1-6; TRBD1 might be the D (5 bases). The CDR3 has 17 amino acids. CDR1 is SGHVS, CDR2 FQNEAQ, per germline. V was cut by 0 bases and J by 5 bases, with 14 bases left in between. This CDR3 reads CASSLAGRRGNNSPLHF. CDR3 bases: TGTGCCAGCAGCTTAGCGGGGCGGAGAGGGAATAATTCACCCCTCCACTTT.

This clonotype came up a few times. The chain has TRBV11-3 and TRBJ2-1; 10 nucleotides match TRBD1. The CDR3 contains 17 residues. CDR1 is SGHNT and CDR2 is YENEEA in the germline V gene. V shed 7 bases and J 0 bases; nucleotides not matched to a gene: 9. CDR3 sequence: CASNWGQGMSSYNEQFF. The CDR3 nucleotides read TGTGCCAGCAATTGGGGACAGGGGATGAGCTCCTACAATGAGCAGTTCTTC. Variable domain in full (rest from reference TRBV11-3 and TRBJ2-1): EAGVVQSPRYKIIEKKQPVAFWCNPISGHNTLYWYLQNLGQGPELLIRYENEEAVDDSQLPKDRFSAERLKGVDSTLKIQPAELGDSAVYLCASNWGQGMSSYNEQFFGPGTRLTVL.

There are a few counts of this clonotype. The CDR3, as DNA: TGCGCCAGCAGCCCGGCAGGGGCCCTCACAGATACGCAGTATTTT. This sequence encodes CASSPAGALTDTQYF. The chain carries TRBV5-1 and TRBJ2-3, with a weak D call TRBD1 (6 bases). The germline V gene has CDR1 SGHRS and CDR2 YFSETQ. V shed 4 bases and J shed 2 bases, with 14 bases lying between them. The CDR3 spans 15 residues.

V gene TRBV7-6 combines with J gene TRBJ2-1, with 9 bases that match TRBD1. Germline V gene sequence: CDR1 SGHVS, CDR2 FNYEAQ. The CDR3 extends over 16 amino acids. Trimming took 4 bases from V and 7 from J; bases not matched to a gene: 11. This CDR3 reads CASSSPGQGYVNEQFF. CDR3 bases: TGTGCCAGCAGCTCACCGGGACAGGGTTATGTTAATGAGCAGTTCTTC.

The CDR3 DNA sequence: TGCAGTGCTAGGCACAATGAGCAGTTCTTC. Residues: CSARHNEQFF. The V and J genes are TRBV20-1 and TRBJ2-1; D not resolved. V was pared by 3 bases and J by 5 bases, with 2 bases between. The CDR3 extends over 10 amino acids. Germline V gives CDR1 DFQATT, CDR2 SNEGSKA (reference sequence).

This clonotype was detected many times. J is TRBJ1-2 and V is TRBV4-2; D remains unclear. This CDR3 has 15 amino acids. The germline V and J ends were trimmed by 1 base and 7 bases, with 16 bases remaining between them. Germline CDR1 reads LGHNA; CDR2 reads YNFKEQ. CDR3 nucleotides: TGTGCCAGCAGCCAAGTAGGCCAGACCTATGGTGGCTACACCTTC. Its translation: CASSQVGQTYGGYTF.

The gene calls are TRBV5-1 and TRBJ1-1; possibly TRBD1 for D (5 bases). Germline-derived CDR1 and CDR2 are SGHRS and YFSETQ. This CDR3 has 16 residues. Trimming pared 1 base from V and 1 base from J, leaving 14 bases between. CDR3 region: CASSLPFNQGNTEAFF. As DNA, the CDR3 is TGCGCCAGCAGCTTGCCTTTTAACCAGGGGAACACTGAAGCTTTCTTT.

There are many counts of this clonotype. This chain connects TRBV7-9 to TRBJ1-2, with D possibly being TRBD1 (5 bases). The germline V and J ends were trimmed by 5 bases and 3 bases, with 16 bases remaining between them. Germline V gene lookup returns CDR1 SEHNR and CDR2 FQNEAQ (reference sequence). CDR3 length: 15 amino acids. CDR3: CASSPSIGGDYGYTF. In nucleotides, the CDR3 is TGTGCCAGCAGCCCTAGCATCGGGGGAGACTATGGCTACACCTTC.

V is TRBV3-1 and J is TRBJ2-3; D is possibly TRBD1 (5 bases). This CDR3 is built from 13 residues. Trimming stripped 0 bases from V and 10 bases from J, with 11 bases between. CDR1 and CDR2 from the germline V gene are LGHDT and YNNKEL (reference sequence). The CDR3 nucleotides are TGTGCCAGCAGCCAAGATTCCCTAGGGGCGCAGTATTTT. It codes for CASSQDSLGAQYF.

J is TRBJ2-3 and V is TRBV20-1; the match to TRBD1 covers 8 bases. The CDR3 has 15 amino acids. The junction had 9 bases not matched to a gene; V was cut back by 6 bases and J by 1 base. Per the germline V gene, CDR1 is DFQATT and CDR2 is SNEGSKA (reference sequence). The CDR3, as DNA: TGCAGTGCCGACAGGGGACAAGCGGGCACAGATACGCAGTATTTT. This translates into CSADRGQAGTDTQYF.

This chain links TRBV20-1 with TRBJ1-1; TRBD1 might be the D (5 bases). From germline, CDR1 is DFQATT and CDR2 SNEGSKA (reference sequence). The CDR3 length is 13 residues. V was shortened by 1 base and J by 3 bases, with 9 bases between the two germline ends. The CDR3 bases are TGCAGTGCTAGAGGGGGCAGATACACTGAAGCTTTCTTT. Residues: CSARGGRYTEAFF.

This clonotype turned up a few times. This chain connects TRBV5-1 to TRBJ2-3; 7 positions agree with TRBD2. The CDR3 sequence is 14 residues long. Per germline, CDR1 SGHRS and CDR2 YFSETQ. After removal of 5 bases from V and 3 bases from J, the junction contained 6 bases not matched to a gene. The CDR3 region is CASSSAGVTDTQYF. For the CDR3, the DNA is TGCGCCAGCAGTTCGGCGGGAGTAACAGATACGCAGTATTTT.

A few counts support this clonotype. The chain has TRBV20-1 and TRBJ2-7; D is possibly TRBD2 (5 bases). Germline V CDR1 and CDR2: DFQATT, SNEGSKA (reference sequence). The V gene lost 3 bases and the J gene lost 0 bases, with 12 bases spanning the gap. The CDR3 totals 14 residues. The DNA of the CDR3 is TGCAGTGCTAGCCAGGAGGCCCACTCCTACGAGCAGTACTTC. Encoded protein: CSASQEAHSYEQYF.